This TCR beta chain originates from a study of breast tumors, draining lymph nodes, adjacent tissues (dated by TCRdb to the mid-2010s). With respect to the entire study: Breast cancer patients provided tumor, adjacent nontumor tissue and axillary lymph nodes, and the study compared the TCR beta repertoires across these three sources. The study aimed to assess the relationships and possible T-cell exchange between tumor, surrounding tissue and draining lymph node repertoires in human breast cancer. The research as a whole found: In luminal-like breast cancer, tumor and nontumor tissue repertoires resembled each other significantly more than in basal-like breast cancer. Rather than being directly demonstrated, the conclusion that tumor T cells originate in lymph nodes was presented as consistent with a hypothesis. T-cell repertoire diversity in tumors was found to be lower than in lymph nodes but higher than in nontumor tissue, and preferential V and J gene usage was observed. The data were considered consistent with the idea that most tumor T cells come from the lymph node and then expand in tumor tissue.

The CDR3 starts with the cysteine, ends with the phenylalanine, and has 13 residues. The read is trimmed to its CDR3 DNA, 39 bases read in frame from base 1. V and J are truncated by 4 bases and 3 bases respectively, leaving an intervening sequence of 12 bases. In the germline V gene, CDR1 corresponds to SQVTM and CDR2 to ANQGSEA. This clonotype was counted at least ten times. Its antigen is not yet known. Nothing much larger sits one base from this clone, and base qualities are not available. TCRdb records Illumina HiSeq 2000 as the sequencer. Multiplex PCR amplification was used to build the TCR beta chain libraries. The amplified TCR beta chain products were analyzed by high-throughput sequencing. Through fastp at Q25 and MiXCR, TCRdb rebuilt clones from the public reads, retaining in-frame beta chains. Rows with one shared CDR3 protein collapse into an entry with the most common genes and DNA. Recorded for this sample are 85,000 to 130,000 distinct CDR3 sequences; approximately 28% of them occurred a single time. The top ten constitute around 5.9% of the sample.

Lymph node samples came from the axillary draining lymph nodes of breast cancer patients. The chain was built from TRBV29-1 and TRBJ1-1; a tentative D match to TRBD1 spans 6 bases. The sample was axillary lymph node tissue. The clonotype was recovered from a female donor with breast cancer. Some clones in this sample may be carry-over from other donors' samples. The DNA is TGCAGCGTTGCGGGGGCAGTAGACACTGAAGCTTTCTTT. This is translated as CSVAGAVDTEAFF.